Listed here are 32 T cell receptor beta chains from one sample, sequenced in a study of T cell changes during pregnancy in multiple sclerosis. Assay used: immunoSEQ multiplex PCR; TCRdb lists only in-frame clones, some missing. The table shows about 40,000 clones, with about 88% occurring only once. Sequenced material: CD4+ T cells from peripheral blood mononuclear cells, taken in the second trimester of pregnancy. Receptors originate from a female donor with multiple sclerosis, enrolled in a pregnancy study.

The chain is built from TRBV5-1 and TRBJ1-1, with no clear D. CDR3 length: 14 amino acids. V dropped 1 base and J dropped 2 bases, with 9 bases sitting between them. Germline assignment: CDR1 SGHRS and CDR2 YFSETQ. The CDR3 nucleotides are TGCGCCAGCAGCTTGTTACGGGGTAACACTGAAGCTTTCTTT. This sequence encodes CASSLLRGNTEAFF. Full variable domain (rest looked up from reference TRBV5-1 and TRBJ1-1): KAGVTQTPRYLIKTRGQQVTLSCSPISGHRSVSWYQQTPGQGLQFLFEYFSETQRNKGNFPGRFSGRQFSNSRSEMNVSTLELGDSALYLCASSLLRGNTEAFFGQGTRLTVV.

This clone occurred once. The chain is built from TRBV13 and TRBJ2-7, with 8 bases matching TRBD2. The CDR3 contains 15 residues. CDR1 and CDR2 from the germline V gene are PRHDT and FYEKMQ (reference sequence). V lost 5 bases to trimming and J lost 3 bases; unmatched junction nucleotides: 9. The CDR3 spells CASSPREGRRYEQYF. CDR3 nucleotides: TGTGCCAGCAGCCCTCGGGAGGGGAGGCGCTACGAGCAGTACTTC.

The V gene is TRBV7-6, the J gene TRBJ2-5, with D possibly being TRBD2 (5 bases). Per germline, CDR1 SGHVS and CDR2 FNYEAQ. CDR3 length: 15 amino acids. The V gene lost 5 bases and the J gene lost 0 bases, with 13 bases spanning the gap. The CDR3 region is CASSLTTQYQETQYF. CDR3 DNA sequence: TGTGCCAGCAGCCTGACTACCCAGTACCAAGAGACCCAGTACTTC.

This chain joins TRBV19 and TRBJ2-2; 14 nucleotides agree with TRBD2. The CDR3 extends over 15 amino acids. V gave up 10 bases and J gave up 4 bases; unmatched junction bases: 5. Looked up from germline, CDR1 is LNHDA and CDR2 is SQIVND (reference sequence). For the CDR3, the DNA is TGTGCCACCCGACTAGCGGGAGGGGTCACCGGGGAGCTGTTTTTT. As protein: CATRLAGGVTGELFF. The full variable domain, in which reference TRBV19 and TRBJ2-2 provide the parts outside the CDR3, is DGGITQSPKYLFRKEGQNVTLSCEQNLNHDAMYWYRQDPGQGLRLIYYSQIVNDFQKGDIAEGYSVSREKKESFPLTVTSAQKNPTAFYLCATRLAGGVTGELFFGEGSRLTVL.

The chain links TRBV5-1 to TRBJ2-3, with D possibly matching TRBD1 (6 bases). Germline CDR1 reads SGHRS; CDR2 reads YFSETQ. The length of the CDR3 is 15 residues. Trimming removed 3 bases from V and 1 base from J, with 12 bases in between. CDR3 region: CASSSRGYGTDTQYF. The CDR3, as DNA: TGCGCCAGCAGCTCCAGGGGCTACGGCACAGATACGCAGTATTTT.

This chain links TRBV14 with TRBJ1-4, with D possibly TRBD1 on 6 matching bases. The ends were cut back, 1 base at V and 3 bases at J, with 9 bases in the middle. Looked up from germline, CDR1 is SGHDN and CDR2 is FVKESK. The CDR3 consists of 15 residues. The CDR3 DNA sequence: TGTGCCAGCAGCCAAGGGGGGCCCCCTAATGAAAAACTGTTTTTT. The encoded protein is CASSQGGPPNEKLFF.

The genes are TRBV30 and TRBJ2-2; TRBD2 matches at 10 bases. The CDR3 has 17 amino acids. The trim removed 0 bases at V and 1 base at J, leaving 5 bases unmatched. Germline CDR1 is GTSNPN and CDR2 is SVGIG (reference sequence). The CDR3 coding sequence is TGTGCCTGGAGTGTACCTAGCGGGGGCATGAACACCGGGGAGCTGTTTTTT. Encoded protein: CAWSVPSGGMNTGELFF. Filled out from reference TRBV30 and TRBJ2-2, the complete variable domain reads SQTIHQWPATLVQPVGSPLSLECTVEGTSNPNLYWYRQAAGRGLQLLFYSVGIGQISSEVPQNLSASRPQDRQFILSSKKLLLSDSGFYLCAWSVPSGGMNTGELFFGEGSRLTVL.

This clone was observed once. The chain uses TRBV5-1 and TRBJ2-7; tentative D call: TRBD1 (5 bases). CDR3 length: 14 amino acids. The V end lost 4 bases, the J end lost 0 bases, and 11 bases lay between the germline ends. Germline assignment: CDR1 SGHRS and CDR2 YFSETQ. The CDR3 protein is CASSGQGLSYEQYF. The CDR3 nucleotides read TGCGCCAGCAGCGGGCAGGGCCTCTCCTACGAGCAGTACTTC.

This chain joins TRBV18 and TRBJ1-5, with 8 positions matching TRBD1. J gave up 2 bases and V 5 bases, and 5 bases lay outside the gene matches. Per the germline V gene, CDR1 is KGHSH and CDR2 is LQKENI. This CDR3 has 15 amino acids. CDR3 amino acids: CASSNDRGGNQPQHF. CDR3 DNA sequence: TGTGCCAGCTCAAACGACAGGGGTGGCAATCAGCCCCAGCATTTT. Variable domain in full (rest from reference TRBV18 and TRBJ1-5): NAGVMQNPRHLVRRRGQEARLRCSPMKGHSHVYWYRQLPEEGLKFMVYLQKENIIDESGMPKERFSAEFPKEGPSILRIQQVVRGDSAAYFCASSNDRGGNQPQHFGDGTRLSIL.

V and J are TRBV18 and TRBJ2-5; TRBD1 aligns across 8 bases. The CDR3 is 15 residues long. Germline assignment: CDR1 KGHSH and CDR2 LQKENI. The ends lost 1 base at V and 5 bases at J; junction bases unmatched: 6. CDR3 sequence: CASSPRQGARETQYF. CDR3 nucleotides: TGTGCCAGCTCACCACGGCAGGGGGCAAGGGAGACCCAGTACTTC.

In DNA, the CDR3 is TGCGCCAGCAGCTTAAATCTAGGGGAGCTGTTTTTT. Protein sequence: CASSLNLGELFF. The gene calls are TRBV5-1 and TRBJ2-2; D is ambiguous. This CDR3 comprises 12 residues. CDR1 is SGHRS, CDR2 YFSETQ, per germline. Trimming removed 2 bases from V and 8 bases from J, with 7 bases in between.

Here the CDR3 DNA reads TGTGCCAGCAGCCCCGAAGGGGGTGAGCAGTTCTTC. Translating gives CASSPEGGEQFF. The chain recombines TRBV7-9 with TRBJ2-1, with D perhaps matching TRBD1 (6 bases). Trimming shortened V by 5 bases and J by 9 bases, and 11 bases separated the two germline ends. The germline CDR1 and CDR2 sequences are SEHNR and FQNEAQ (reference sequence). The length of the CDR3 is 12 residues.

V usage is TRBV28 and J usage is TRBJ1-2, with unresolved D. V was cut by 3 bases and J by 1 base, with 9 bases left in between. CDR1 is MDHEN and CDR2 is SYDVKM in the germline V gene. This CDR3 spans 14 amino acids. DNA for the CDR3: TGTGCCAGCAGTTTTCGTCCAGATAACTATGGCTACACCTTC. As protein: CASSFRPDNYGYTF.

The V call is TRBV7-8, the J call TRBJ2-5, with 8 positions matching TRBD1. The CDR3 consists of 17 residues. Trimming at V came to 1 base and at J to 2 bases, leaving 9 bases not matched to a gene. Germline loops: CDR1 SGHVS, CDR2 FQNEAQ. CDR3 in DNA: TGTGCCAGCAGCTTAGAGGGGGTGAACAGGGGGCAAGAGACCCAGTACTTC. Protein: CASSLEGVNRGQETQYF.

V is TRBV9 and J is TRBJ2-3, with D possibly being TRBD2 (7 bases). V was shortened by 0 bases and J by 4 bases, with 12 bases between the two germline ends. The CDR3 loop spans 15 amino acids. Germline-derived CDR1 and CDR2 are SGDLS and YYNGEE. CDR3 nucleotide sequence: TGTGCCAGCAGCGTAGTAGGGGGGGCCGCAGATACGCAGTATTTT. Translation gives CASSVVGGAADTQYF.

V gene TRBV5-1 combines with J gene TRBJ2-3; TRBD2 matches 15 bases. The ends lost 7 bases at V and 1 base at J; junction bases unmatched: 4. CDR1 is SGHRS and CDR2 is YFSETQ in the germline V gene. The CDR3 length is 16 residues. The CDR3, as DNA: TGCGCCAGCCAACGGACTAGCGGGAGGGGCACAGATACGCAGTATTTT. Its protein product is CASQRTSGRGTDTQYF. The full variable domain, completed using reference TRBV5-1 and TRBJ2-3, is KAGVTQTPRYLIKTRGQQVTLSCSPISGHRSVSWYQQTPGQGLQFLFEYFSETQRNKGNFPGRFSGRQFSNSRSEMNVSTLELGDSALYLCASQRTSGRGTDTQYFGPGTRLTVL.

CDR3 loop: CASSLTSDRAYYGYTF. CDR3 coding DNA: TGCGCCAGCAGCTTGACTTCCGACAGGGCCTACTATGGCTACACCTTC. The chain recombines TRBV5-1 with TRBJ1-2, with TRBD1 matching over 7 bases. Looked up from germline, CDR1 is SGHRS and CDR2 is YFSETQ. CDR3 size: 16 residues. With V trimmed by 1 base and J by 3 bases, 9 bases remained unmatched.

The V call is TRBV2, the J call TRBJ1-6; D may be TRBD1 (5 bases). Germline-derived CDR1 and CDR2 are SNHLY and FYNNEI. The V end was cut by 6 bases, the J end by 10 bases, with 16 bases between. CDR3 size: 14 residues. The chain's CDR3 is CASRAAAGHSPLHF. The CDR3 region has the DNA TGTGCCAGCAGGGCGGCGGCAGGGCACTCACCCCTCCACTTT. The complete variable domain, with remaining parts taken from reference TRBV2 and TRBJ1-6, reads EPEVTQTPSHQVTQMGQEVILRCVPISNHLYFYWYRQILGQKVEFLVSFYNNEISEKSEIFDDQFSVERPDGSNFTLKIRSTKLEDSAMYFCASRAAAGHSPLHFGNGTRLTVT.

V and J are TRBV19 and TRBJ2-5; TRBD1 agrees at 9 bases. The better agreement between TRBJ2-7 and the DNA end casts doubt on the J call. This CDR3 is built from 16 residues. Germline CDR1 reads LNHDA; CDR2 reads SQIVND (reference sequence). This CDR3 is CASSSATGGAFHEQYF. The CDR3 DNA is TGTGCCAGTAGTTCCGCCACAGGGGGCGCTTTCCACGAGCAGTACTTC.

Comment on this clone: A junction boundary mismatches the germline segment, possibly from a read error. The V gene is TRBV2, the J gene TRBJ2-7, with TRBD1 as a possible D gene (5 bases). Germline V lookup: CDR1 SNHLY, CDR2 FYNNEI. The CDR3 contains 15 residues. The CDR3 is CASNEQALPSYEQYF. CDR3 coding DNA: TGTGCCAGCAATGAACAGGCCCTCCCCTCCTACGAGCAGTACTTC.

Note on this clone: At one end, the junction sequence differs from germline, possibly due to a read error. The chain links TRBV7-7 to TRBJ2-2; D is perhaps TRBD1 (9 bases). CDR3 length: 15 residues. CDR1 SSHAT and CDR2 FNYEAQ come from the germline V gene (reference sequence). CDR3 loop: CASSLAGTGTGELFF. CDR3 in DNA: TGTGCTAGCAGCTTAGCGGGGACAGGGACCGGGGAGCTGTTTTTT. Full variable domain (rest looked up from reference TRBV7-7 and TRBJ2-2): GAGVSQSPRYKVTKRGQDVTLRCDPISSHATLYWYQQALGQGPEFLTYFNYEAQPDKSGLPSDRFSAERPEGSISTLTIQRTEQRDSAMYRCASSLAGTGTGELFFGEGSRLTVL.

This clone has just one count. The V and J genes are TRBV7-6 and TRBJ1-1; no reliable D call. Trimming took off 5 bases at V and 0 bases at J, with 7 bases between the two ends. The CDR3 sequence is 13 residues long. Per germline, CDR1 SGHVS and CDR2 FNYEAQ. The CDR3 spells CASSADLNTEAFF. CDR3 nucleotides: TGTGCCAGCAGCGCCGACTTGAACACTGAAGCTTTCTTT.

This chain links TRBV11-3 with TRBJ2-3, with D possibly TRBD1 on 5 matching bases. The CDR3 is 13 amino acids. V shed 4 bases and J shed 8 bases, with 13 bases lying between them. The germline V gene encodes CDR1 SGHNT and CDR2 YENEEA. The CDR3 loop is CASSSGQFGTQYF. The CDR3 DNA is TGTGCCAGCAGCTCCGGACAATTCGGTACGCAGTATTTT.

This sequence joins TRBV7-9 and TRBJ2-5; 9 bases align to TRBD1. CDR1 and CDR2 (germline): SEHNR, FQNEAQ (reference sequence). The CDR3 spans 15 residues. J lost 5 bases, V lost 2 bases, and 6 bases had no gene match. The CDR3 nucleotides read TGTGCCAGCAGCTTACAAACAGGGGGCAGGGAGACCCAGTACTTC. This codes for CASSLQTGGRETQYF.

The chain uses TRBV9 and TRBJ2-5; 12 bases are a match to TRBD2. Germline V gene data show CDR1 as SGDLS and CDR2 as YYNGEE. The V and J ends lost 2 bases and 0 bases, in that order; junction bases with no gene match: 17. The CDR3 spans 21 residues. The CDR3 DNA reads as TGTGCCAGCAGCGTGGGCCTACCAGGACTAGCGGGGCTCCATCACCAAGAGACCCAGTACTTC. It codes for CASSVGLPGLAGLHHQETQYF.

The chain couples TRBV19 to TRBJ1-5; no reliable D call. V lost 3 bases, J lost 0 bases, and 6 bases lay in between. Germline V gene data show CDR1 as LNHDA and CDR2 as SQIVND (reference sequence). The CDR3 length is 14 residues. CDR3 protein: CASSIDYSNQPQHF. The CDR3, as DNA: TGTGCCAGTAGTATCGACTATAGCAATCAGCCCCAGCATTTT.

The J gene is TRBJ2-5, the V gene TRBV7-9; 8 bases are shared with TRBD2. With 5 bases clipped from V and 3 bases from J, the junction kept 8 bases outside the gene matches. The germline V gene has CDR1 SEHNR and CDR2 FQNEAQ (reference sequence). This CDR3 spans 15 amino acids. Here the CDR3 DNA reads TGTGCCAGCAGCCCCGGGACTAGGGAAAAAGAGACCCAGTACTTC. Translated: CASSPGTREKETQYF. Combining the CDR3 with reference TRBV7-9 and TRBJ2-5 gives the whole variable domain DTGVSQNPRHKITKRGQNVTFRCDPISEHNRLYWYRQTLGQGPEFLTYFQNEAQLEKSRLLSDRFSAERPKGSFSTLEIQRTEQGDSAMYLCASSPGTREKETQYFGPGTRLLVL.

CDR3 sequence: CASSQEHSGNTIYF. CDR3 coding DNA: TGTGCCAGCAGCCAAGAACACTCTGGAAACACCATATATTTT. This chain uses TRBV4-2 with TRBJ1-3; the D is unclear. There are 14 residues in the CDR3. Deletions cut 0 bases from V and 0 bases from J, with 3 bases between. Per germline, CDR1 LGHNA and CDR2 YNFKEQ.

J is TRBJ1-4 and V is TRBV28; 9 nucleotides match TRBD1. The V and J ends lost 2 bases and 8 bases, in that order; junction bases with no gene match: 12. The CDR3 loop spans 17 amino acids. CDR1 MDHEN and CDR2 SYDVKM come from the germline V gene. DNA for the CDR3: TGTGCCAGCAGTTTAGTATCACGCACAGGGGGCCGGGAAAAACTGTTTTTT. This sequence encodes CASSLVSRTGGREKLFF.

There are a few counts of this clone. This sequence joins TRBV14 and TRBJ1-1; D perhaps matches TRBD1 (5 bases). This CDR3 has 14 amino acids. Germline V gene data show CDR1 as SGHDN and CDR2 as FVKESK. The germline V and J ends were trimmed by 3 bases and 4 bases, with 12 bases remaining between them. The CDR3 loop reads CASSHRQGFTEAFF. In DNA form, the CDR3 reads TGTGCCAGCAGCCATCGTCAGGGCTTCACTGAAGCTTTCTTT.

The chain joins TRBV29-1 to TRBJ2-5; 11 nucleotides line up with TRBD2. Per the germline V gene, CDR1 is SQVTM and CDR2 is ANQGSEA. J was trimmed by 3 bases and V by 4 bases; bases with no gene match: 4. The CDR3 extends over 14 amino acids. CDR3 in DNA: TGCAGCGTTGTAGCGGGAGGGCCGAAAGAGACCCAGTACTTC. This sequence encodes CSVVAGGPKETQYF.

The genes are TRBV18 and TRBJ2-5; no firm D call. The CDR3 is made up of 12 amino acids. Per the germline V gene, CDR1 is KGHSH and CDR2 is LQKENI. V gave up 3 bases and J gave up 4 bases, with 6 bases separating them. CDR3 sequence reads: CASSPGPETQYF. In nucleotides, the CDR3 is TGTGCCAGCTCACCGGGCCCAGAGACCCAGTACTTC. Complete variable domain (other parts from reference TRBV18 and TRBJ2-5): NAGVMQNPRHLVRRRGQEARLRCSPMKGHSHVYWYRQLPEEGLKFMVYLQKENIIDESGMPKERFSAEFPKEGPSILRIQQVVRGDSAAYFCASSPGPETQYFGPGTRLLVL.